The present entry profiles one TCR beta chain with its context. This clone showed up just a few times. No cognate antigen has been identified for it. It has no much larger one-base neighbor in the sample; base qualities were not kept. The library was generated by the immunoSEQ multiplex PCR assay. In TCRdb, the immuneACCESS table is reduced to in-frame sequences with V and J assigned. These tables do not hold every clone; where another copy was compared, an unresolved V gene accounts for under half, and the others remain unexplained. The sample data list 550,000 to 800,000 clones, and 80% to 90% of these were observed just once. The ten largest make up about 0.011% of the sample. These data come from a study of shared T cell receptors in the human thymus (dated by TCRdb to the early 2020s). Regarding the study in general: The study examined how self-reactive, shared T-cell receptor alpha chains are generated in the human thymus.

CDR1 SGHAT and CDR2 FQNNGV are derived from the germline V gene. The CDR3 measures 17 amino acids from cysteine to phenylalanine. Only the CDR3 DNA stays, 51 bases, in frame from base 1. V is pared back by 4 bases and J by 6 bases, with 24 bases lying between the germline termini. The sample was also reused in another study, on human thymus T cells. As the second publication notes: Donors were immunologically healthy infants undergoing open corrective cardiac surgery for congenital heart defects in Finland. Thymus tissue was obtained as surgical resects removed during corrective cardiac surgery. Biased V and J gene segment usage appeared to be present in both thymic and peripheral blood repertoires. Highly overlapping thymic TCR repertoires among unrelated individuals were reported in the related research. The study characterized TCR alpha and beta repertoires from roughly 8 infant thymus samples and a few related peripheral blood samples. Donor ages ranged from 7 to 244 days, and the cohort comprised six or seven male and a couple of female infants. Thymocytes were mechanically released from the tissue and were stored as pellets of 10-30 million cells at -70 degrees C. Genomic DNA was extracted from frozen cell pellets with a QIAsymphony instrument. The immunoSEQ multiplex PCR assay was used to amplify the TCRB and TCRAD loci from a standardized quantity of quality-controlled genomic DNA. The amplicons spanned the V(D)J region and were long enough to cover the CDR3 and allow V and J genes to be identified. The commercial immunoSEQ service was used to sequence amplicons on an Illumina platform. Primer bias and sequencing errors were corrected using previously described methods, and TCRAD and TCRB definitions followed the IMGT database. Analysis of the repertoires was done with immunoSEQ Analyzer 3.0 and VDJTools and included basic statistics, V/J segment usage, diversity estimates, rarefaction and pairwise overlap. Chao1, ChaoE, Efron-Thisted, Shannon and inverse Simpson indices were used to estimate diversity, which was also estimated on datasets down-sampled to the smallest sample. Repertoire overlap used strict matching of CDR3 nucleotide sequence, V gene and J gene, with Jaccard-based multidimensional scaling clustering. On average, thymus samples gave roughly 800,000 unique TCRB clonotypes, whereas blood samples gave about 92,000.

This sequence originates from a girl under three years old with a congenital heart defect. Donor details come from another sample of the same person, matched by shared clones. This chain is built from TRBV11-2 and TRBJ1-1; no D gene is confidently identified. Specimen: thymocytes. The nucleotide sequence is TGTGCCAGCAGCTCCCGGCGGGGTCGGATCGCTTTGGCTGAAGCTTTCTTT. The encoded protein is CASSSRRGRIALAEAFF.